These 18 T cell receptor beta chains were sequenced from one sample in a study of cytomegalovirus exposure and HLA in healthy donors listed by TCRdb under 2017. Libraries were prepared through the immunoSEQ multiplex PCR assay. A mixture of 60 forward primers for TCR Vbeta segments and 13 reverse primers for TCR Jbeta segments was used in the multiplex PCR. TCRdb retrieved this table from immuneACCESS and kept in-frame rearrangements only. Not all clones are present; in checked studies, unresolved V genes account for under half, and no reason is known for the remainder. The sample yields more than 140,000 clones; roughly 80% were counted once. The ten largest account for 1.5% to 2% of the sample. Sequencing was carried out using PBMCs. These TCRs come from a female donor in good health and CMV-seronegative.

The chain has TRBV7-9 and TRBJ1-6, with D possibly TRBD1 on 5 matching bases. The CDR3 covers 15 residues. Germline V gives CDR1 SEHNR, CDR2 FQNEAQ (reference sequence). Trimming pared 1 base from V and 5 bases from J, leaving 9 bases between. This CDR3 reads CASSLDPGDNSPLHF. CDR3 in DNA: TGTGCCAGCAGCTTAGATCCGGGGGATAATTCACCCCTCCACTTT.

This sequence joins TRBV19 and TRBJ1-2, with 7 bases identical to TRBD1. The V segment lost 7 bases and the J segment 0 bases; nucleotides outside the gene matches: 8. The CDR3 has 15 residues. Germline loops: CDR1 LNHDA, CDR2 SQIVND (reference sequence). For the CDR3, the DNA is TGTGCCAGTAATAAGGGACAGCGCTCTAACTATGGCTACACCTTC. This translates into CASNKGQRSNYGYTF.

This clone showed up just a few times. The V gene is TRBV6-1, the J gene TRBJ2-4, with D possibly TRBD2 on 6 matching bases. CDR1 is MNHNS and CDR2 is SASEGT in the germline V gene. Trimming left V 2 bases short and J 8 bases short, with 16 bases between. The CDR3 runs 15 residues. This CDR3 reads CASSESAAPGDIQYF. DNA for the CDR3: TGTGCCAGCAGTGAATCCGCGGCGCCGGGGGACATTCAGTACTTC.

The chain has TRBV6-5 and TRBJ2-1; D perhaps matches TRBD1 (5 bases). CDR1 is MNHEY and CDR2 is SVGAGI in the germline V gene. CDR3 size: 12 residues. Trimming left V 6 bases short and J 9 bases short, with 12 bases between. In nucleotides, the CDR3 is TGTGCCAGCAGCTCAGGGTCAAGTGAGCAGTTCTTC. As protein: CASSSGSSEQFF.

The chain couples TRBV5-6 to TRBJ2-7; 8 nucleotides line up with TRBD1. Trimming removed 3 bases from V and 5 bases from J; junction bases left unmatched: 1. Germline V CDR1 and CDR2: SGHDT, YYEEEE. The CDR3 runs 12 residues. The CDR3 loop reads CASSSTGDEQYF. The CDR3, as DNA: TGTGCCAGCAGCTCGACAGGGGACGAGCAGTACTTC.

This clone was picked up a small number of times. The V call is TRBV6-5, the J call TRBJ2-7, with TRBD2 matching over 8 bases. The germline V gene encodes CDR1 MNHEY and CDR2 SVGAGI. The trim removed 0 bases at V and 2 bases at J, leaving 6 bases unmatched. This CDR3 has 16 amino acids. The CDR3 here is CASSYSTGGATYEQYF. The DNA for the CDR3 is TGTGCCAGCAGTTACTCGACGGGAGGGGCCACCTACGAGCAGTACTTC.

This clone was observed many times. This chain joins TRBV7-3 and TRBJ1-1; D ambiguous. Deletions cut 5 bases from V and 1 base from J, with 8 bases between. Per germline, CDR1 SGHTA and CDR2 FQGTGA. CDR3 length: 13 residues. The CDR3 spells CASSHQKNTEAFF. CDR3 coding DNA: TGTGCCAGCAGCCACCAGAAGAACACTGAAGCTTTCTTT.

The chain couples TRBV29-1 to TRBJ2-2, with D perhaps TRBD1 (6 bases). V was pared by 6 bases and J by 1 base, with 12 bases between. Germline V gene sequence: CDR1 SQVTM, CDR2 ANQGSEA. The CDR3 has 14 amino acids. In nucleotides, the CDR3 is TGCAGCGTGGTCGGGACATTGAACACCGGGGAGCTGTTTTTT. Translation gives CSVVGTLNTGELFF.

This chain links TRBV19 with TRBJ1-4, with D tentatively TRBD1 (6 bases). This CDR3 region has 13 residues. The V end was cut by 6 bases, the J end by 5 bases, with 10 bases between. Germline CDR1 is LNHDA and CDR2 is SQIVND (reference sequence). CDR3 region: CASRQGFNEKLFF. CDR3 coding DNA: TGTGCCAGTAGACAGGGTTTCAATGAAAAACTGTTTTTT.

V and J are TRBV14 and TRBJ2-1; the match to TRBD2 covers 8 bases. Germline CDR1 SGHDN, CDR2 FVKESK. The CDR3 sequence is 16 residues long. V was clipped by 6 bases and J by 9 bases; unmatched bases: 16. The CDR3 DNA sequence: TGTGCCAGCAGTTCAAGGGCGGGACTAGATTACGGTGAGCAGTTCTTC. Its translation: CASSSRAGLDYGEQFF.

The chain couples TRBV30 to TRBJ2-5, with D possibly TRBD1 on 5 matching bases. The germline V gene encodes CDR1 GTSNPN and CDR2 SVGIG (reference sequence). The CDR3 length is 13 residues. Deletions cut 2 bases from V and 0 bases from J, with 7 bases between. The CDR3 nucleotides read TGTGCCTGGAGTCGACAGTACCAAGAGACCCAGTACTTC. As protein: CAWSRQYQETQYF. Supplemented by reference TRBV30 and TRBJ2-5, the full variable domain reads SQTIHQWPATLVQPVGSPLSLECTVEGTSNPNLYWYRQAAGRGLQLLFYSVGIGQISSEVPQNLSASRPQDRQFILSSKKLLLSDSGFYLCAWSRQYQETQYFGPGTRLLVL.

V is TRBV2 and J is TRBJ2-7; D gene uncertain. Germline V gives CDR1 SNHLY, CDR2 FYNNEI. The CDR3 runs to 11 residues. Trimming took 3 bases from V and 2 from J, leaving 2 bases between them. This chain's CDR3 is CASSDTYEQYF. The CDR3 DNA reads TGTGCCAGCAGTGACACCTACGAGCAGTACTTC.

The chain recombines TRBV5-1 with TRBJ2-5; 7 bases align to TRBD1. The J call may not be correct, given that the DNA end is closer to TRBJ2-7. Germline loops: CDR1 SGHRS, CDR2 YFSETQ. This CDR3 contains 14 residues. This CDR3 is CASSPESTGNEQYF. Here the CDR3 DNA reads TGCGCCAGCAGCCCCGAATCGACAGGGAACGAGCAGTACTTC.

This clone showed up just once. The V call is TRBV12-5, the J call TRBJ2-5, with D hard to call. The germline gives CDR1 LGHNT, CDR2 FRNRAP. The CDR3 is made up of 13 amino acids. V was trimmed by 6 bases and J by 0 bases, leaving 8 bases between them. CDR3 sequence: CASGRTDQETQYF. The CDR3 bases are TGTGCTAGTGGGCGCACGGACCAAGAGACCCAGTACTTC.

V and J are TRBV5-1 and TRBJ2-7; TRBD1 agrees at 8 bases. V was pared by 0 bases and J by 6 bases, with 2 bases of the junction left unmatched. This CDR3 is 13 amino acids long. Germline V CDR1 and CDR2: SGHRS, YFSETQ. CDR3 sequence: CASSLGTGGEQYF. CDR3 DNA: TGCGCCAGCAGCTTGGGTACAGGGGGCGAGCAGTACTTC.

This chain links TRBV27 with TRBJ1-2; D might be TRBD1 (5 bases). The CDR3 is 14 amino acids. V dropped 2 bases and J dropped 4 bases, with 11 bases sitting between them. In germline, CDR1 is MNHEY, CDR2 SMNVEV (reference sequence). The chain's CDR3 is CASSLGGGLYGYTF. As DNA, the CDR3 is TGTGCCAGCAGTTTAGGGGGGGGTCTCTATGGCTACACCTTC.

V is TRBV6-5 and J is TRBJ1-1, with 11 bases matching TRBD1. The CDR3 contains 14 residues. The J segment lost 10 bases and the V segment lost 1 base, leaving 5 bases of the junction unmatched. Germline CDR1 and CDR2: MNHEY and SVGAGI. As DNA, the CDR3 is TGTGCCAGCAGTTACTTCCGGGACAGGGGGGTAGCTTTCTTT. Translated: CASSYFRDRGVAFF.

The J gene is TRBJ1-2, the V gene TRBV14, with 8 nucleotides matching TRBD1. The CDR3 extends over 15 amino acids. V shed 4 bases, J shed 5 bases, and the junction held 9 bases outside the gene matches. The germline V gene has CDR1 SGHDN and CDR2 FVKESK. The DNA for the CDR3 is TGTGCCAGCAGCCCCCAGGGACAGGCCGTATATGGCTACACCTTC. Translation: CASSPQGQAVYGYTF. The full variable domain, rest sourced from reference TRBV14 and TRBJ1-2, is EAGVTQFPSHSVIEKGQTVTLRCDPISGHDNLYWYRRVMGKEIKFLLHFVKESKQDESGMPNNRFLAERTGGTYSTLKVQPAELEDSGVYFCASSPQGQAVYGYTFGSGTRLTVV.